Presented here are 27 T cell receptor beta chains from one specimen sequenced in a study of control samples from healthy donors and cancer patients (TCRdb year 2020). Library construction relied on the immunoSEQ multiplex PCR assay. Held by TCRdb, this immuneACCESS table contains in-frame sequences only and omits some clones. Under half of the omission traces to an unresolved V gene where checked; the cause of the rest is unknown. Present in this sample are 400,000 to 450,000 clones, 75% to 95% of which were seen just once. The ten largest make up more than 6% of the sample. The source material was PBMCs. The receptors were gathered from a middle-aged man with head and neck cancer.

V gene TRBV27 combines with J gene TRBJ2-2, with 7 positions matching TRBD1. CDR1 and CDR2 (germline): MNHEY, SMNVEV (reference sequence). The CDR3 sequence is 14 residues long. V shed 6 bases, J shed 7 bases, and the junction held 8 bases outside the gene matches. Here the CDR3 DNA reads TGTGCCAGCAGAAAGACAGGGTCGAGCGGGGAGCTGTTTTTT. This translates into CASRKTGSSGELFF.

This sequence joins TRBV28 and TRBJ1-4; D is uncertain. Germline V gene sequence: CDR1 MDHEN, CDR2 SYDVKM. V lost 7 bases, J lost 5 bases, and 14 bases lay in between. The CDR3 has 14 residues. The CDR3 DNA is TGTGCCAGCACCGCCGTCCCGCTGAATGAAAAACTGTTTTTT. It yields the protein CASTAVPLNEKLFF. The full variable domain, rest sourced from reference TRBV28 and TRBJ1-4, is DVKVTQSSRYLVKRTGEKVFLECVQDMDHENMFWYRQDPGLGLRLIYFSYDVKMKEKGDIPEGYSVSREKKERFSLILESASTNQTSMYLCASTAVPLNEKLFFGSGTQLSVL.

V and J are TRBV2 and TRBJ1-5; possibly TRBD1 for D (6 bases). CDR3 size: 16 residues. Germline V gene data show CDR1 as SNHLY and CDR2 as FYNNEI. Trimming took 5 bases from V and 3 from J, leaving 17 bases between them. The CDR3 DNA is TGTGCCAGCAGTCCTATTAGGGGGGAGTACAATCAGCCCCAGCATTTT. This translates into CASSPIRGEYNQPQHF. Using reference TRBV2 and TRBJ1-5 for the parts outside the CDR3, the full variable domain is EPEVTQTPSHQVTQMGQEVILRCVPISNHLYFYWYRQILGQKVEFLVSFYNNEISEKSEIFDDQFSVERPDGSNFTLKIRSTKLEDSAMYFCASSPIRGEYNQPQHFGDGTRLSIL.

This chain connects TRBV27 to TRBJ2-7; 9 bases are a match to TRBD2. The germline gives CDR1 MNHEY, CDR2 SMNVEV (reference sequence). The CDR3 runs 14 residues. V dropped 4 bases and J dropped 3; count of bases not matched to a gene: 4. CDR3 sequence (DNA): TGTGCCAGCAGTTCCACTAGCGGGTACTACGAGCAGTACTTC. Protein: CASSSTSGYYEQYF.

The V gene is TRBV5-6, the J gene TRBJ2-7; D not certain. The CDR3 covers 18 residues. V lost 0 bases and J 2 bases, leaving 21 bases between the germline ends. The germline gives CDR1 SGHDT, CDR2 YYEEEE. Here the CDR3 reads CASSLGPLHYFRTYEQYF. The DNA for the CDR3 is TGTGCCAGCAGCTTGGGCCCTCTTCACTACTTCCGAACCTACGAGCAGTACTTC.

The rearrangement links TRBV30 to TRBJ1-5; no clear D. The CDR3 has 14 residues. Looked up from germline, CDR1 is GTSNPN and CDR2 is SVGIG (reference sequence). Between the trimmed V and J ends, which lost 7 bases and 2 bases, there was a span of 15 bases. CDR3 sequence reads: CASGEVGGNQPQHF. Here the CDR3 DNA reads TGTGCCTCTGGGGAGGTCGGGGGCAATCAGCCCCAGCATTTT.

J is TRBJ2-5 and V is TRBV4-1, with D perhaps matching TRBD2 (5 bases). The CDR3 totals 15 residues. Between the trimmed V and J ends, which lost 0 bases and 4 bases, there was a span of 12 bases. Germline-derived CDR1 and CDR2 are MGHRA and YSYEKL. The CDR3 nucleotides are TGCGCCAGCAGCCAAGACGAGGGCAGCACAGAGACCCAGTACTTC. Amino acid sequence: CASSQDEGSTETQYF.

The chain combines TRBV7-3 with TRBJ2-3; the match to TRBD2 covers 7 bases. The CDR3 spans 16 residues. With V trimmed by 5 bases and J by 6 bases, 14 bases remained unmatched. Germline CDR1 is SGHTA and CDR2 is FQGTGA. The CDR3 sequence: CASSPWGVAGADTQYF. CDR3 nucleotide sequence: TGTGCCAGCAGCCCCTGGGGGGTTGCGGGAGCTGATACGCAGTATTTT.

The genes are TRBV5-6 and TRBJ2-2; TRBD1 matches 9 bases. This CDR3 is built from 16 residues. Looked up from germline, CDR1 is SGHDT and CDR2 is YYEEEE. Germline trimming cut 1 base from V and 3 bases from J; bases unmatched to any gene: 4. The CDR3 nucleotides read TGTGCCAGCAGCTTGTACTGGACAGGGGACACCGGGGAGCTGTTTTTT. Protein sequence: CASSLYWTGDTGELFF.

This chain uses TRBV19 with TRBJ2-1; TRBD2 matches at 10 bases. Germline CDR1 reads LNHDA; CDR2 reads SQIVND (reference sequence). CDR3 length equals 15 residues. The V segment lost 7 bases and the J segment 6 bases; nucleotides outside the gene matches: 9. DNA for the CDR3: TGTGCCAGTACCCCCAGCGGGGGGGAGGGCAATGAGCAGTTCTTC. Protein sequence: CASTPSGGEGNEQFF.

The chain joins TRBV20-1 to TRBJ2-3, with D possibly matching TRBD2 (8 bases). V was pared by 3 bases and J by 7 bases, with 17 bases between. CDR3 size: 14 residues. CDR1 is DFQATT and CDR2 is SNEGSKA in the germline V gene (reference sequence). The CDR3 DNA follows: TGCAGTGCTAGTCCAGGGGGGACTAGGCATACGCAGTATTTT. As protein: CSASPGGTRHTQYF.

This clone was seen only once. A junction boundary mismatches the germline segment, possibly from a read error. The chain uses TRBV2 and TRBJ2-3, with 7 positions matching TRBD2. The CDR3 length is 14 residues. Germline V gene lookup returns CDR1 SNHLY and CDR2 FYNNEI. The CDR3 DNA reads TGTGCCAGCAGGGAAGGACTAGGGACAGATACGCAGTATTTT. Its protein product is CASREGLGTDTQYF.

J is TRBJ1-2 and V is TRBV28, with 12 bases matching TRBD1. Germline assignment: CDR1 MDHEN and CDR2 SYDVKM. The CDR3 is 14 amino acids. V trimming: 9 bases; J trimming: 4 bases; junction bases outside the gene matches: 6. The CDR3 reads CASAGTGGPYGYTF. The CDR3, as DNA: TGTGCCAGTGCCGGGACAGGGGGCCCCTATGGCTACACCTTC.

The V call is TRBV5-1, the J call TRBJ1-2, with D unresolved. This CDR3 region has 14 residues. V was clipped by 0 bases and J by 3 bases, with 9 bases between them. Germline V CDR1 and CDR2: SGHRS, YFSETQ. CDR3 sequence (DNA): TGCGCCAGCAGCTTGGAGGACGGCCACTATGGCTACACCTTC. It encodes CASSLEDGHYGYTF.

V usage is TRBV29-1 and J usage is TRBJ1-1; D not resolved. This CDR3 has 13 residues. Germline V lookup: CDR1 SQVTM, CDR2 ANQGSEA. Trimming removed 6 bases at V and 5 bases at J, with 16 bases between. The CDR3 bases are TGCAGCGTCTTCGAGCGGGCCGGGACTGAAGCTTTCTTT. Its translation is CSVFERAGTEAFF.

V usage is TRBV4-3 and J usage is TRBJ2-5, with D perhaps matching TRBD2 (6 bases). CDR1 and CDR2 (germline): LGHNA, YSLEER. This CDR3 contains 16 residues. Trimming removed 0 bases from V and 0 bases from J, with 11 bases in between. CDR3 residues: CASSQDPGTHQETQYF. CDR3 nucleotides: TGCGCCAGCAGCCAAGACCCAGGGACTCACCAAGAGACCCAGTACTTC.

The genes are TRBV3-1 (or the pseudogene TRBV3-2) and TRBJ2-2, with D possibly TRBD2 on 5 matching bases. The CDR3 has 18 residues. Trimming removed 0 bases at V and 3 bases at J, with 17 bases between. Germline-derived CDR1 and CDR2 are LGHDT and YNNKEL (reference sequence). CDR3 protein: CASSQDLRQRLHTGELFF. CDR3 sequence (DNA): TGTGCCAGCAGCCAAGATCTTCGCCAGCGGCTACACACCGGGGAGCTGTTTTTT.

In DNA form, the CDR3 reads TGTGCCAGCAGTTACGCGGGGGCGGCCGGCACAGATACGCAGTATTTT. Its translation: CASSYAGAAGTDTQYF. The rearrangement links TRBV6-5 to TRBJ2-3, with D possibly TRBD2 on 7 matching bases. V was pared by 2 bases and J by 1 base, with 13 bases between. From germline, CDR1 is MNHEY and CDR2 SVGAGI. The CDR3 is 16 amino acids.

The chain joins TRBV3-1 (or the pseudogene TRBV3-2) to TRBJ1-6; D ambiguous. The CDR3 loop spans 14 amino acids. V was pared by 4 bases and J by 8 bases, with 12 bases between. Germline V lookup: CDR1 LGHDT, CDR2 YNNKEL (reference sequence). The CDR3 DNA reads TGTGCCAGCAGCCCTGCCCGCGCCTATTCACCCCTCCACTTT. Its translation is CASSPARAYSPLHF.

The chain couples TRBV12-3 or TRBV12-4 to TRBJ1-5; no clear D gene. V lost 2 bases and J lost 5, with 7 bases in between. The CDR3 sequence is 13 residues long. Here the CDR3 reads CASSLSLDQPQHF. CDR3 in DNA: TGTGCCAGCAGTTTATCGTTGGATCAGCCCCAGCATTTT.

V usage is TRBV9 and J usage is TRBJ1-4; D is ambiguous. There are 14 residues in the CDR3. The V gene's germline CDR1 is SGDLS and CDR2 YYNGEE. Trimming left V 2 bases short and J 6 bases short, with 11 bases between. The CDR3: CASSVSQTHEKLFF. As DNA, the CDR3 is TGTGCCAGCAGCGTTTCACAGACCCATGAAAAACTGTTTTTT.

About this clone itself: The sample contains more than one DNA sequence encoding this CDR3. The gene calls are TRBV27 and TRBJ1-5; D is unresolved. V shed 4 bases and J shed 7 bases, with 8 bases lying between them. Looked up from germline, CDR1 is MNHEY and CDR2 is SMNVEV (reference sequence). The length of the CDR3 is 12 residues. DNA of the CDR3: TGTGCCAGCAGTTCGGGTGGCCAGCCCCAGCATTTT. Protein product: CASSSGGQPQHF.

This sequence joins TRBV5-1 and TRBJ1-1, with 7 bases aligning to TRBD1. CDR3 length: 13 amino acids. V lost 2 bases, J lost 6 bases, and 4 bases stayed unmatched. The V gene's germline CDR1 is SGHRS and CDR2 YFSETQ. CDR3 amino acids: CASSFDRAPEAFF. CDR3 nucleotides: TGCGCCAGCAGCTTTGACAGGGCCCCTGAAGCTTTCTTT.

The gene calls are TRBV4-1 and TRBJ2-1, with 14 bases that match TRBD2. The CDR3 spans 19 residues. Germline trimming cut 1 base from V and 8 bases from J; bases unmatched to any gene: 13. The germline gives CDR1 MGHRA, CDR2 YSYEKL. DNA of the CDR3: TGCGCCAGCAGCCAAGGCGCGACTAGCGGGAGGGCCGGGCTCCATGAGCAGTTCTTC. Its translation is CASSQGATSGRAGLHEQFF.

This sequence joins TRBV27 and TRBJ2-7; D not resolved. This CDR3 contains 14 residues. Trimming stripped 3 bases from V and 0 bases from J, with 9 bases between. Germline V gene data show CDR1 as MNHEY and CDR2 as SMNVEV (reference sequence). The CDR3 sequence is CASSLRKTSYEQYF. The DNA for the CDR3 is TGTGCCAGCAGTTTGCGCAAGACCTCCTACGAGCAGTACTTC.

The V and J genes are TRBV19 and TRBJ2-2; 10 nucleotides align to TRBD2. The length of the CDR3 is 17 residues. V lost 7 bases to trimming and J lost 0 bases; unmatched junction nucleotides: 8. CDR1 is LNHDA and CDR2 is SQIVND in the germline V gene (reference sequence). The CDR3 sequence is CASIGGGLAANTGELFF. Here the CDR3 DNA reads TGTGCCAGTATAGGTGGCGGACTAGCGGCGAACACCGGGGAGCTGTTTTTT.

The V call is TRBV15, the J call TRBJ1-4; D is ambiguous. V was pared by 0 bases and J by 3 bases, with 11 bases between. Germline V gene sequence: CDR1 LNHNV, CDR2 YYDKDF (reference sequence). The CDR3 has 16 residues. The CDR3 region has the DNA TGTGCCACCAGCAGAGATTCTGGTGCGGCTAATGAAAAACTGTTTTTT. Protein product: CATSRDSGAANEKLFF.